The 27 T cell receptor beta chains given below trace back to one sample, sequenced in a study of blood T cell repertoires in COVID-19 (dated by TCRdb to the early 2020s). Library creation used the immunoSEQ multiplex PCR assay. Held by TCRdb, this immuneACCESS table contains in-frame sequences only and omits some clones. Under half of the omission traces to an unresolved V gene where checked; the cause of the rest is unknown. For this sample there are fewer than 300,000 clones; 80% to 90% appear just once. Roughly 10% of the sample is in the top ten clones. The sample comprised peripheral blood. These receptors were taken from a man aged 45-65 years with COVID-19, enrolled during active disease.

V gene TRBV7-2 combines with J gene TRBJ2-3; the D gene is possibly TRBD2 (5 bases). The germline CDR1 and CDR2 sequences are SGHTA and FQGNSA. CDR3 length: 19 residues. The V gene lost 0 bases and the J gene lost 0 bases, with 19 bases spanning the gap. The CDR3 nucleotides read TGTGCCAGCAGCTTAGCACCCCTGGGGAGTAATCCTAGCACAGATACGCAGTATTTT. It translates to CASSLAPLGSNPSTDTQYF.

The gene calls are TRBV5-6 and TRBJ2-3, with unresolved D. Germline V CDR1 and CDR2: SGHDT, YYEEEE. The CDR3 is 11 amino acids. V gave up 4 bases and J gave up 6 bases, with 6 bases separating them. The CDR3 coding sequence is TGTGCCAGCAGCCGCGCGGATACGCAGTATTTT. Translated: CASSRADTQYF.

The chain is built from TRBV5-1 and TRBJ1-1; maybe TRBD1 (5 bases). Deletions cut 1 base from V and 1 base from J, with 14 bases between. The CDR3 extends over 16 amino acids. Germline CDR1 and CDR2: SGHRS and YFSETQ. CDR3 DNA sequence: TGCGCCAGCAGCTTGAAGAGGTCAACAGGGAACACTGAAGCTTTCTTT. It yields the protein CASSLKRSTGNTEAFF. The whole variable domain, remainder taken from reference TRBV5-1 and TRBJ1-1, is KAGVTQTPRYLIKTRGQQVTLSCSPISGHRSVSWYQQTPGQGLQFLFEYFSETQRNKGNFPGRFSGRQFSNSRSEMNVSTLELGDSALYLCASSLKRSTGNTEAFFGQGTRLTVV.

V usage is TRBV9 and J usage is TRBJ1-5, with D maybe TRBD1 (5 bases). The CDR3 has 15 residues. The ends were cut back, 0 bases at V and 7 bases at J, with 14 bases in the middle. Germline V lookup: CDR1 SGDLS, CDR2 YYNGEE. CDR3 residues: CASSVDVGGGQPQHF. For the CDR3, the DNA is TGTGCCAGCAGCGTAGACGTGGGGGGTGGCCAGCCCCAGCATTTT.

The DNA of the CDR3 is TGTGCCAGCAGTCTGGGGGGGCCTGATGGCTACACCTTC. Translation gives CASSLGGPDGYTF. The chain carries TRBV12-3 or TRBV12-4 and TRBJ1-2; a possible D gene is TRBD1 (6 bases). The CDR3 loop spans 13 amino acids. Trimming pared 5 bases from V and 6 bases from J, leaving 13 bases between.

The gene calls are TRBV3-1 (or the pseudogene TRBV3-2) and TRBJ2-7; a weak D match, TRBD2 (6 bases). Germline loops: CDR1 LGHDT, CDR2 YNNKEL (reference sequence). The V end lost 7 bases, the J end lost 4 bases, and 14 bases lay between the germline ends. The CDR3 loop spans 13 amino acids. The CDR3 reads CASKNAGTYEQYF. In DNA, the CDR3 is TGTGCCAGCAAAAATGCAGGGACTTACGAGCAGTACTTC.

This clone was observed a few times. This sequence joins TRBV3-1 (or the pseudogene TRBV3-2) and TRBJ1-1; D not resolved. The CDR3 has 15 residues. The germline CDR1 and CDR2 sequences are LGHDT and YNNKEL (reference sequence). Trimming removed 4 bases from V and 4 bases from J, with 16 bases in between. The CDR3 sequence is CASSLASGWPTEAFF. The CDR3 bases are TGTGCCAGCAGCCTCGCCTCCGGGTGGCCCACTGAAGCTTTCTTT.

The rearrangement links TRBV10-3 to TRBJ1-6; no reliable D call. Trimming cost V 7 bases and J 6 bases, with 13 bases left between them. The germline V gene encodes CDR1 ENHRY and CDR2 SYGVKD. The CDR3 runs 14 residues. The CDR3 here is CAITSQESNSPLHF. The CDR3 DNA sequence: TGTGCCATCACCTCACAAGAATCTAATTCACCCCTCCACTTT.

The rearrangement uses TRBV2 and TRBJ2-5; D call uncertain. Germline assignment: CDR1 SNHLY and CDR2 FYNNEI. The CDR3 consists of 9 residues. Trimming removed 8 bases at V and 6 bases at J, with 4 bases between. The CDR3 nucleotides read TGTGCCAGCCAGAAGACCCAGTACTTC. This sequence encodes CASQKTQYF.

V usage is TRBV4-3 and J usage is TRBJ1-1; 8 bases map to TRBD1. Germline loops: CDR1 LGHNA, CDR2 YSLEER. V shed 4 bases and J 7 bases; nucleotides not matched to a gene: 2. The CDR3 contains 12 residues. CDR3 coding DNA: TGCGCCAGCAGCCGAGGACAGGGTGAAGCTTTCTTT. Its protein is CASSRGQGEAFF.

This chain connects TRBV29-1 to TRBJ1-1; a weak D match, TRBD1 (5 bases). Trimming cost V 1 base and J 5 bases, with 14 bases left between them. Germline V gene data show CDR1 as SQVTM and CDR2 as ANQGSEA. The CDR3 covers 14 residues. In DNA form, the CDR3 reads TGCAGCGTTGAAGCCAGGGCGGGGGGGACTGAAGCTTTCTTT. It yields the protein CSVEARAGGTEAFF. Based on the CDR3 plus reference TRBV29-1 and TRBJ1-1, the full variable domain is SAVISQKPSRDICQRGTSLTIQCQVDSQVTMMFWYRQQPGQSLTLIATANQGSEATYESGFVIDKFPISRPNLTFSTLTVSNMSPEDSSIYLCSVEARAGGTEAFFGQGTRLTVV.

This clone was seen only a few times. This chain connects TRBV6-5 to TRBJ1-1; 7 nucleotides match TRBD1. Germline V gives CDR1 MNHEY, CDR2 SVGAGI. The junction had 5 bases not matched to a gene; V was cut back by 6 bases and J by 7 bases. This CDR3 has 12 amino acids. The CDR3 loop reads CASRSTGFEAFF. CDR3 DNA sequence: TGTGCCAGCAGGTCGACAGGGTTTGAAGCTTTCTTT.

The V gene is TRBV11-2, the J gene TRBJ2-2; 7 bases fit TRBD1. The CDR3 consists of 18 residues. Germline loops: CDR1 SGHAT, CDR2 FQNNGV. V was pared by 4 bases and J by 6 bases, with 17 bases of the junction left unmatched. The CDR3 coding sequence is TGTGCCAGCAGCTCTACTGTCGGGCAGGGGGATTTAGCCGGGGAGCTGTTTTTT. It encodes CASSSTVGQGDLAGELFF.

The chain couples TRBV9 to TRBJ2-7, with D perhaps matching TRBD2 (5 bases). Looked up from germline, CDR1 is SGDLS and CDR2 is YYNGEE. This CDR3 contains 12 residues. Trimming took 7 bases from V and 4 from J, leaving 12 bases between them. CDR3 bases: TGTGCCAGCGGTAATAGCGATTACGAGCAGTACTTC. Translated: CASGNSDYEQYF.

The chain uses TRBV5-1 and TRBJ2-1, with 9 positions matching TRBD2. The CDR3 consists of 15 residues. The germline CDR1 and CDR2 sequences are SGHRS and YFSETQ. V lost 3 bases, J lost 4 bases, and 5 bases stayed unmatched. CDR3 coding DNA: TGCGCCAGCAGCTCCACTAGCGGGCGGTACAATGAGCAGTTCTTC. It yields the protein CASSSTSGRYNEQFF.

This chain uses TRBV6-1 with TRBJ1-5; the match to TRBD1 covers 9 bases. Losses at the gene ends were 4 bases for V and 1 base for J; bases not matched to a gene: 14. The CDR3 runs 19 residues. The germline V gene has CDR1 MNHNS and CDR2 SASEGT. Here the CDR3 reads CASSGSGTGFISSNQPQHF. The CDR3 DNA reads TGTGCCAGCAGTGGTTCCGGGACAGGGTTCATCTCCAGCAATCAGCCCCAGCATTTT.

The chain joins TRBV29-1 to TRBJ1-4, with TRBD1 identical over 7 bases. J lost 7 bases, V lost 8 bases, and 28 bases had no gene match. The CDR3 runs 19 residues. CDR1 is SQVTM, CDR2 ANQGSEA, per germline. The CDR3: CSPITPRTRGLRGREKLFF. The CDR3 nucleotides are TGCAGCCCAATCACTCCCCGCACTAGGGGCCTTAGGGGGCGTGAAAAACTGTTTTTT.

The rearrangement joins TRBV29-1 to TRBJ2-3; TRBD1 is a possible D gene (5 bases). From germline, CDR1 is SQVTM and CDR2 ANQGSEA. V gave up 7 bases and J gave up 3 bases, with 14 bases separating them. The CDR3 runs 13 residues. In nucleotides, the CDR3 is TGCAGCGCCGACCAGGGCGATACAGATACGCAGTATTTT. It codes for CSADQGDTDTQYF.

As for this clone: Other DNA sequences from this sample encode an identical CDR3 as well. The rearrangement uses TRBV15 and TRBJ2-6; D is unresolved. Germline assignment: CDR1 LNHNV and CDR2 YYDKDF (reference sequence). V was pared by 1 base and J by 0 bases, with 4 bases between. This CDR3 spans 15 amino acids. The CDR3 spells CATSRVRSGANVLTF. CDR3 nucleotide sequence: TGTGCCACCAGCAGAGTCCGCTCTGGGGCCAACGTCCTGACTTTC. The full variable domain, rest sourced from reference TRBV15 and TRBJ2-6, is DAMVIQNPRYQVTQFGKPVTLSCSQTLNHNVMYWYQQKSSQAPKLLFHYYDKDFNNEADTPDNFQSRRPNTSFCFLDIRSPGLGDTAMYLCATSRVRSGANVLTFGAGSRLTVL.

The chain couples TRBV18 to TRBJ2-1; D is unclear. The CDR3 runs to 15 residues. V was pared by 2 bases and J by 5 bases, with 13 bases between. The germline gives CDR1 KGHSH, CDR2 LQKENI. The CDR3 DNA is TGTGCCAGCTCACCATCGACTTATAACCACAATGAGCAGTTCTTC. This translates into CASSPSTYNHNEQFF.

The rearrangement links TRBV7-2 to TRBJ2-7; 8 nucleotides align to TRBD1. Germline trimming cut 0 bases from V and 2 bases from J; bases unmatched to any gene: 6. This CDR3 is 16 amino acids long. Germline-derived CDR1 and CDR2 are SGHTA and FQGNSA. The CDR3: CASSLASGTGTYEQYF. The CDR3 region has the DNA TGTGCCAGCAGCTTAGCTTCGGGGACAGGTACCTACGAGCAGTACTTC.

The chain recombines TRBV5-1 with TRBJ1-1; unclear D gene. Germline CDR1 and CDR2: SGHRS and YFSETQ. The V gene lost 4 bases and the J gene lost 4 bases, with 11 bases spanning the gap. CDR3 size: 13 residues. CDR3 in DNA: TGCGCCAGCAGCGCGGCCTTAGGCACTGAAGCTTTCTTT. The encoded protein is CASSAALGTEAFF.

The genes are TRBV14 and TRBJ1-6; TRBD1 matches at 10 bases. CDR1 is SGHDN, CDR2 FVKESK, per germline. Germline trimming cut 6 bases from V and 6 bases from J; bases unmatched to any gene: 8. CDR3 length equals 16 residues. CDR3 loop: CASRPQTGGLNSPLHF. The CDR3, as DNA: TGTGCCAGCAGACCTCAGACAGGGGGCCTTAATTCACCCCTCCACTTT.

The CDR3 DNA follows: TGTGCCAGCAGTTCCTCCCGACAGTCTACAAATGAAAAACTGTTTTTT. It translates to CASSSSRQSTNEKLFF. The gene calls are TRBV6-5 and TRBJ1-4; D is possibly TRBD1 (5 bases). The V gene's germline CDR1 is MNHEY and CDR2 SVGAGI. The CDR3 is made up of 16 amino acids. The V end lost 4 bases, the J end lost 5 bases, and 17 bases lay between the germline ends.

This chain uses TRBV6-5 with TRBJ1-2, with a tentative D call TRBD1 (6 bases). The CDR3 consists of 15 residues. V lost 11 bases to trimming and J lost 1 base, with 20 bases between them. CDR1 is MNHEY, CDR2 SVGAGI, per germline. CDR3 loop: CAGGGHQNHNYGYTF. In DNA form, the CDR3 reads TGTGCCGGGGGGGGACACCAGAATCATAACTATGGCTACACCTTC.

The chain uses TRBV28 and TRBJ1-5; perhaps TRBD1 as D (5 bases). This CDR3 spans 13 amino acids. Germline V gene sequence: CDR1 MDHEN, CDR2 SYDVKM. The V and J ends lost 4 bases and 6 bases respectively, with 10 bases between them. The CDR3 region is CASSSQGSQPQHF. The CDR3 DNA is TGTGCCAGCAGTTCTCAGGGAAGTCAGCCCCAGCATTTT.

The rearrangement uses TRBV18 and TRBJ2-2; D perhaps matches TRBD1 (5 bases). Germline CDR1 and CDR2: KGHSH and LQKENI. The CDR3 extends over 17 amino acids. Trimming stripped 1 base from V and 0 bases from J, with 12 bases between. CDR3: CASSPLGAFANTGELFF. CDR3 nucleotides: TGTGCCAGCTCACCACTAGGGGCCTTCGCGAACACCGGGGAGCTGTTTTTT.